The 3 T cell receptor beta chains reported below all come from one sample, sequenced in a study of shared clonotypes between healthy human individuals. Only in-frame clones appear in the TCRdb table, and some are missing; sequencing was by immunoSEQ multiplex PCR. Counted here are hundreds of thousands of clones, about 85% occurring once; the ten biggest clones make up 13%. The specimen was PBMCs. These TCRs come from a woman aged 40 to 49 in good health. Some clones in this sample may be carry-over from other donors' samples.

CDR3 bases: TGTGCCATCGGCCGGGACAGGGTTTACGAGCAGTACTTC. This encodes CAIGRDRVYEQYF. J is TRBJ2-7 and V is TRBV10-3; 9 bases line up with TRBD1. CDR3 length equals 13 residues. J gave up 4 bases and V 8 bases, and 6 bases lay outside the gene matches. CDR1 and CDR2 from the germline V gene are ENHRY and SYGVKD.

This chain uses TRBV9 with TRBJ1-1, with a possible D match to TRBD1 (5 bases). Germline lookup yields CDR1 SGDLS and CDR2 YYNGEE. Trimming took 5 bases from V and 2 from J, leaving 10 bases between them. This CDR3 is built from 13 residues. The CDR3 sequence is CASSIGTNTEAFF. Written as DNA, the CDR3 is TGTGCCAGCAGTATAGGGACCAACACTGAAGCTTTCTTT.

This clone was counted only a few times. The genes are TRBV28 and TRBJ2-7; D is possibly TRBD1 (6 bases). V dropped 2 bases and J dropped 2 bases, with 10 bases sitting between them. The CDR3 consists of 14 residues. Per germline, CDR1 MDHEN and CDR2 SYDVKM. CDR3 protein: CASSLSQGTYEQYF. CDR3 nucleotides: TGTGCCAGCAGTTTAAGTCAGGGGACCTACGAGCAGTACTTC.